Shown below are 23 T cell receptor beta chains from a single sample sequenced in a study of cytomegalovirus exposure and HLA in healthy donors. PCR primers comprised 60 Vbeta and 13 Jbeta primers. TCRdb keeps only in-frame clones here, not all; method: immunoSEQ multiplex PCR. The table lists under 200,000 clones, approximately 73% of them singletons. The sequenced material came from PBMCs. These receptors all stem from a woman aged 18 to 35 in good health and CMV-seropositive.

In DNA, the CDR3 is TGTGCCAGCAGCGCCGGGACAGTCTACGAGCAGTACTTC. Its protein is CASSAGTVYEQYF. The chain couples TRBV28 to TRBJ2-5; 7 nucleotides agree with TRBD1. The DNA matches TRBJ2-7 better at its end, which makes the J call doubtful. CDR3 length: 13 residues. The germline V gene has CDR1 MDHEN and CDR2 SYDVKM.

The chain links TRBV18 to TRBJ1-4, with D maybe TRBD1 (5 bases). The germline V gene encodes CDR1 KGHSH and CDR2 LQKENI. V was clipped by 3 bases and J by 1 base, with 9 bases between them. This CDR3 spans 15 amino acids. CDR3 region: CASSPLGLTNEKLFF. The CDR3 coding sequence is TGTGCCAGCTCACCTCTGGGGCTAACTAATGAAAAACTGTTTTTT. The variable domain in full, with the rest retrieved from reference TRBV18 and TRBJ1-4, is NAGVMQNPRHLVRRRGQEARLRCSPMKGHSHVYWYRQLPEEGLKFMVYLQKENIIDESGMPKERFSAEFPKEGPSILRIQQVVRGDSAAYFCASSPLGLTNEKLFFGSGTQLSVL.

Only a few counts were recorded for this clone. J is TRBJ1-2 and V is TRBV7-6; 7 positions match TRBD1. CDR1 is SGHVS and CDR2 is FNYEAQ in the germline V gene. V shed 2 bases and J 3 bases; nucleotides not matched to a gene: 3. There are 14 residues in the CDR3. The CDR3 DNA follows: TGTGCCAGCAGCTTACGACAGGGTGACTATGGCTACACCTTC. Protein sequence: CASSLRQGDYGYTF.

This chain connects TRBV30 to TRBJ2-1, with 7 bases aligning to TRBD1. The CDR3 extends over 17 amino acids. With V trimmed by 0 bases and J by 5 bases, 13 bases remained unmatched. Germline loops: CDR1 GTSNPN, CDR2 SVGIG (reference sequence). CDR3 DNA: TGTGCCTGGAGTGTAGAGGGGATAGGGACAGCAAACAATGAGCAGTTCTTC. Residues: CAWSVEGIGTANNEQFF.

The chain employs TRBV30 and TRBJ2-3; no clear D. The CDR3 length is 12 residues. V shed 2 bases and J shed 2 bases, with 5 bases lying between them. Germline CDR1 is GTSNPN and CDR2 is SVGIG (reference sequence). The CDR3 here is CAWSSTTDTQYF. The CDR3 DNA follows: TGTGCCTGGAGTTCTACCACAGATACGCAGTATTTT.

The chain has TRBV7-6 and TRBJ2-1; D is perhaps TRBD2 (7 bases). CDR1 is SGHVS, CDR2 FNYEAQ, per germline. The CDR3 consists of 14 residues. V was trimmed by 1 base and J by 9 bases, leaving 13 bases between them. This CDR3 is CASSLVGGAGEQFF. CDR3 sequence (DNA): TGTGCCAGCAGCTTAGTAGGGGGGGCGGGTGAGCAGTTCTTC.

The chain has TRBV7-2 and TRBJ2-7, with D possibly matching TRBD1 (5 bases). The germline V gene has CDR1 SGHTA and CDR2 FQGNSA. The V end was cut by 4 bases, the J end by 4 bases, with 11 bases between. CDR3 length: 13 residues. CDR3 protein: CASSYRQHYEQYF. The CDR3 coding sequence is TGTGCCAGCAGCTACAGACAGCATTACGAGCAGTACTTC.

The V call is TRBV13, the J call TRBJ1-6, with 8 bases lining up with TRBD1. There are 16 residues in the CDR3. Trimming took 4 bases from V and 4 from J; bases not matched to a gene: 6. The germline CDR1 and CDR2 sequences are PRHDT and FYEKMQ (reference sequence). The CDR3 region has the DNA TGTGCCAGCAGCTCACCCGGGACAGGTTATAATTCACCCCTCCACTTT. Translation gives CASSSPGTGYNSPLHF. The full variable domain, with the rest looked up from reference TRBV13 and TRBJ1-6, is AAGVIQSPRHLIKEKRETATLKCYPIPRHDTVYWYQQGPGQDPQFLISFYEKMQSDKGSIPDRFSAQQFSDYHSELNMSSLELGDSALYFCASSSPGTGYNSPLHFGNGTRLTVT.

J is TRBJ2-7 and V is TRBV5-6; 10 positions match TRBD1. CDR1 SGHDT and CDR2 YYEEEE come from the germline V gene. With 4 bases clipped from V and 5 bases from J, the junction kept 9 bases outside the gene matches. The CDR3 runs to 15 residues. The CDR3 DNA sequence: TGTGCCAGCAGCCCGCTGGGACAGGGGAACCACGAGCAGTACTTC. Amino acid sequence: CASSPLGQGNHEQYF.

The chain employs TRBV30 and TRBJ2-4, with D perhaps matching TRBD1 (6 bases). V lost 1 base to trimming and J lost 5 bases, with 12 bases between them. The CDR3 consists of 14 residues. The germline gives CDR1 GTSNPN, CDR2 SVGIG (reference sequence). The CDR3 loop is CAWSGDKKENIQYF. Written as DNA, the CDR3 is TGTGCCTGGAGTGGGGACAAGAAAGAAAACATTCAGTACTTC.

V usage is TRBV5-1 and J usage is TRBJ2-1; 8 bases line up with TRBD1. The CDR3 runs to 15 residues. The germline gives CDR1 SGHRS, CDR2 YFSETQ. With 2 bases clipped from V and 6 bases from J, the junction kept 7 bases outside the gene matches. CDR3 sequence: CASSLSGQGVNEQFF. In DNA form, the CDR3 reads TGCGCCAGCAGCTTATCAGGACAGGGCGTCAATGAGCAGTTCTTC.

V usage is TRBV5-5 and J usage is TRBJ2-2; 7 bases match TRBD2. Germline CDR1 reads SGHKS; CDR2 reads YYEKEE (reference sequence). J gave up 6 bases and V 0 bases, and 11 bases lay outside the gene matches. The CDR3 contains 17 residues. CDR3 DNA: TGTGCCAGCAGCTTGGGCCCCCGACTAGCTGCGTCCGGGGAGCTGTTTTTT. This encodes CASSLGPRLAASGELFF.

The chain is built from TRBV4-3 and TRBJ1-1; D might be TRBD1 (6 bases). CDR1 is LGHNA, CDR2 YSLEER, per germline. The CDR3 sequence is 15 residues long. V was cut by 3 bases and J by 4 bases, with 15 bases left in between. The CDR3 loop is CASSQGQGSRTEAFF. The DNA for the CDR3 is TGCGCCAGCAGCCAGGGGCAGGGGTCGCGCACTGAAGCTTTCTTT.

This clone was picked up a small number of times. This chain links TRBV5-5 with TRBJ2-1, with D perhaps TRBD2 (5 bases). The V end lost 2 bases, the J end lost 0 bases, and 6 bases lay between the germline ends. Germline CDR1 SGHKS, CDR2 YYEKEE (reference sequence). This CDR3 region has 14 residues. The chain's CDR3 is CASSFGSSYNEQFF. CDR3 DNA: TGTGCCAGCAGCTTTGGGAGCTCCTACAATGAGCAGTTCTTC.

The chain links TRBV14 to TRBJ1-1; 8 bases match TRBD1. Germline V gives CDR1 SGHDN, CDR2 FVKESK. The junction had 7 bases not matched to a gene; V was cut back by 1 base and J by 0 bases. The CDR3 covers 17 residues. The CDR3 DNA reads TGTGCCAGCAGCCAAGCGGGCAGGGGGCGCGTGAACACTGAAGCTTTCTTT. As protein: CASSQAGRGRVNTEAFF.

Only one count was recorded for this clone. This chain connects TRBV2 to TRBJ1-6; 7 bases are shared with TRBD1. The V segment lost 4 bases and the J segment 8 bases; nucleotides outside the gene matches: 5. Per the germline V gene, CDR1 is SNHLY and CDR2 is FYNNEI. The CDR3 runs 14 residues. Here the CDR3 reads CASSVNRGDSPLHF. The DNA of the CDR3 is TGTGCCAGCAGTGTGAACAGGGGTGATTCACCCCTCCACTTT.

V is TRBV21-1 and J is TRBJ2-5; TRBD2, the D gene given by the table, was not confirmed from the DNA. TRBV21-1 is shown as a pseudogene. The CDR3 loop spans 18 amino acids. CDR3 coding DNA: TGTGCCAGCGGTATATCTGGTAGCGGGGGCCAATTCAAAGAGACCCAGTACTTC. This sequence encodes CASGISGSGGQFKETQYF.

The chain joins TRBV30 to TRBJ2-7; TRBD2 is a possible D gene (7 bases). The CDR3 is made up of 12 amino acids. Trimming took 2 bases from V and 7 from J, leaving 12 bases between them. Germline V gene sequence: CDR1 GTSNPN, CDR2 SVGIG (reference sequence). The CDR3 is CAWSRGALEQYF. CDR3 bases: TGTGCCTGGAGTCGGGGGGCCCTAGAGCAGTACTTC.

The V call is TRBV2, the J call TRBJ1-5; 8 nucleotides line up with TRBD1. The CDR3 covers 13 residues. V trimming: 5 bases; J trimming: 9 bases; junction bases outside the gene matches: 6. Germline assignment: CDR1 SNHLY and CDR2 FYNNEI. The CDR3: CASSLDREGPQHF. In DNA, the CDR3 is TGTGCCAGCAGTTTGGACAGGGAGGGGCCCCAGCATTTT.

The chain links TRBV23-1 to TRBJ1-5, with TRBD1 identical over 11 bases. TRBV23-1 is an ORF; its function is uncertain. The V and J ends lost 0 bases and 0 bases, in that order; junction bases with no gene match: 22. This CDR3 is 24 amino acids long. CDR3 in amino acids: CASSQSPSPTLGTGGPYSNQPQHF. The CDR3 bases are TGCGCCAGCAGTCAATCCCCCTCTCCTACCCTCGGGACAGGGGGTCCCTATAGCAATCAGCCCCAGCATTTT.

This clone appeared a single time. The rearrangement joins TRBV28 to TRBJ1-5; unclear D gene. The CDR3 sequence is 14 residues long. V gave up 2 bases and J gave up 4 bases, with 9 bases separating them. CDR1 and CDR2 (germline): MDHEN, SYDVKM. The CDR3, as DNA: TGTGCCAGCAGTTTAGAACAGCTTAATCAGCCCCAGCATTTT. Its protein is CASSLEQLNQPQHF.

The chain employs TRBV9 and TRBJ1-2; 7 bases map to TRBD1. The trim removed 3 bases at V and 12 bases at J, leaving 5 bases unmatched. The CDR3 extends over 11 amino acids. CDR1 SGDLS and CDR2 YYNGEE come from the germline V gene. The CDR3: CASSGRQGNTF. The CDR3 coding sequence is TGTGCCAGCAGCGGGAGACAGGGCAACACCTTC.

The chain carries TRBV18 and TRBJ1-3; D remains ambiguous. The CDR3 totals 16 residues. The V and J ends lost 1 base and 4 bases respectively, with 14 bases between them. The germline V gene has CDR1 KGHSH and CDR2 LQKENI. CDR3 coding DNA: TGTGCCAGCTCACCACTTCTAACTCCGGGGGGAAACACCATATATTTT. Translating gives CASSPLLTPGGNTIYF.